This T cell receptor (beta chain) comes out of a study of immune characterization of retroperitoneal liposarcoma. The CDR3 is made up of 14 amino acids. From germline, CDR1 is MNHNS and CDR2 SASEGT. TCRdb re-called the PCR reads through MiXCR, storing one row per CDR3 protein. The sample has approximately 9,300 distinct CDR3 sequences; 37% are singletons. The sequenced sample consisted of tumor tissue. This sequence was found in a female donor with retroperitoneal liposarcoma. This rearrangement joins TRBV6-1 to TRBJ2-1; D may be TRBD1 (6 bases). The J call is uncertain, as TRBJ2-7 better fits the DNA end. The CDR3 here is CASSLGRGPGEQYF. In nucleotides, the CDR3 is TGTGCCAGCAGTTTGGGCAGGGGACCTGGCGAGCAGTACTTC.